This T cell receptor (beta chain) was found in a study of T cells in Graves' hyperthyroidism and ophthalmopathy. Amplification yielded TCR beta CDR3 regions, with RNA transcripts as the source. HTBI primers were used for first-round RT-PCR of the TCR CDR3. Using its own MiXCR run on the multiplex PCR reads, TCRdb lists one record per CDR3 protein. The repertoire includes around 350,000 distinct CDR3 sequences, 15% to 20% of them detected once, and 3.7% sits in the top ten. CDR3 size: 12 residues. V was cut by 8 bases and J by 10 bases, with 12 bases left in between. V and J are TRBV12-3 or TRBV12-4 and TRBJ1-6; no clear D. The clonotype originates from a woman younger than 35 with Graves' hyperthyroidism. The source material was blood. CDR3 loop: CASGSGLSPLHF. Written as DNA, the CDR3 is TGTGCCAGCGGGTCCGGGCTGTCACCCCTCCACTTT.